The rows below give T cell receptor beta chains drawn from one sample of a study of blood T cell repertoires in COVID-19. Sequenced by immunoSEQ multiplex PCR; TCRdb stores in-frame clones only, minus some. The sample records fewer than 350,000 clones, around 89% being singletons. The sample comprised PBMCs or T cells enriched from blood (not recorded which). These receptors all stem from a woman aged 25 to 39 with acute COVID-19. CDR3s include the opening cysteine and the closing phenylalanine or tryptophan. A D gene is named only where the DNA matches it firmly. Part of the rows lack a size; the others show once, few, many or a class for expanded clones.

DNA	CDR3	V	D	size	length	J
TGTGCCAGCTCCAGCTTAACCTCGGCTAGCGGGAGGGGTACGCAGTATTTT	CASSSLTSASGRGTQYF	TRBV27	TRBD2	.	17	TRBJ2-3
TGCAGCGTTGACGGGACAGGCTCCTACAATGAGCAGTTCTTC	CSVDGTGSYNEQFF	TRBV29-1	TRBD1	.	14	TRBJ2-1
TGCGCCAGCAGCCAAGGTAGCGGCAATGAGCAGTTCTTC	CASSQGSGNEQFF	TRBV4-3	.	.	13	TRBJ2-1
TGTGCCAGCAGCCATCCCAACGGGATCAATATGGATAGCAATCAGCCCCAGCATTTT	CASSHPNGINMDSNQPQHF	TRBV4-2	.	.	19	TRBJ1-5
TGTGCCAGCAGCTTAGGGGTGGCGGGAGGGGCAGATACGCAGTATTTT	CASSLGVAGGADTQYF	TRBV7-6	TRBD2	.	16	TRBJ2-3
TGTGCCAGCAGTCCGGGGAATTCACCCCTCCACTTT	CASSPGNSPLHF	TRBV12-3/TRBV12-4	.	.	12	TRBJ1-6
TGTGCCAGCAGCTTAGAACAGTCTAGCGGGAGATCCCACGAGCAGTACTTC	CASSLEQSSGRSHEQYF	TRBV7-2	TRBD2	.	17	TRBJ2-7
TGTGCCAGCAGCCCCGGGACAGATCAAGAGACCCAGTACTTC	CASSPGTDQETQYF	TRBV2	TRBD1	.	14	TRBJ2-5
TGTGCCAGCAGTTACAGGGCTAGCGGGAGGTACGAGCAGTACTTC	CASSYRASGRYEQYF	TRBV6-5	TRBD2	.	15	TRBJ2-7
TGTGCCAGCAGCTCGACTAGAGATTCACCCCTCCACTTT	CASSSTRDSPLHF	TRBV11-3	.	.	13	TRBJ1-6
TGCGCCAGCAGCCAAGATCCGACTAGCGGGTACGAGCAGTACTTC	CASSQDPTSGYEQYF	TRBV4-1	TRBD2	.	15	TRBJ2-7
TGTGCCAGCAGCTTGGACCCAGCGGGCGAGCAGTTCTTC	CASSLDPAGEQFF	TRBV5-5	.	.	13	TRBJ2-1
TGTGCCAGCAGTCCGCACACCAATTGGGCTAGCGGGAGAGGACGTTCTAGCACAGATACGCAGTATTTT	CASSPHTNWASGRGRSSTDTQYF	TRBV27	TRBD2	.	23	TRBJ2-3
TGTGCCAGTAGTATGGGGCCTGGAAACACCATATATTTT	CASSMGPGNTIYF	TRBV19	.	.	13	TRBJ1-3
TGTGCCAGCCGACGACAGGGTGATATGGACGAGCAGTACTTC	CASRRQGDMDEQYF	TRBV19	TRBD1	.	14	TRBJ2-7
TGTGCCAGCTCACCGGGGGCAGGGAGAACTGAAGCTTTCTTT	CASSPGAGRTEAFF	TRBV18	.	few	14	TRBJ1-1
TGTGCCAGCAGCGGGGACAGAACCTACGAGCAGTACTTC	CASSGDRTYEQYF	TRBV7-6	TRBD1	.	13	TRBJ2-7
TGTGCCAGCAGCTGGGGGCCGGGACTAGCGGGAGGGTACACCGGGGAGCTGTTTTTT	CASSWGPGLAGGYTGELFF	TRBV5-4	TRBD2	once	19	TRBJ2-2
TGTGCCAGCAGCTTCCGATCCTACACAGATGGGCAGTATTTT	CASSFRSYTDGQYF	TRBV7-9	.	.	14	TRBJ2-3
TGTGCCAGCAGCCGTGGGTTCACAGACACCGGGGAGCTGTTTTTT	CASSRGFTDTGELFF	TRBV3-1/TRBV3-2	.	.	15	TRBJ2-2
TGTGCCAGTAGGGACAGGGGCTTGGCTAATTCACCCCTCCACTTT	CASRDRGLANSPLHF	TRBV6-5	TRBD1	.	15	TRBJ1-6
TGTGCCAGCTCACCGCTAGGGACCGGGAGAACCTCCTACGAGCAGTACTTC	CASSPLGTGRTSYEQYF	TRBV18	.	.	17	TRBJ2-7
TGTGCCAGCAGCCAAGATGGGGGGACAGGGGGTACAGATACGCAGTATTTT	CASSQDGGTGGTDTQYF	TRBV3-1/TRBV3-2	TRBD1	once	17	TRBJ2-3
TGTGCCAGCAGCCGGGGAGGGACTCCCCACTTC	CASSRGGTPHF	TRBV3-1/TRBV3-2	TRBD2	.	11	TRBJ2-7
TGTGCCAGCAGCCAAGCAGGTCCTGGAAACACCATATATTTT	CASSQAGPGNTIYF	TRBV3-1/TRBV3-2	.	.	14	TRBJ1-3
TGTGCCAGCAGTTTATCCCCGGGTTGGGACACTGAAGCTTTCTTT	CASSLSPGWDTEAFF	TRBV27	.	.	15	TRBJ1-1
TGTGCCAGCACACCGATTAGTTCGAAGACAGATACGCAGTATTTT	CASTPISSKTDTQYF	TRBV27	.	.	15	TRBJ2-3
TGTGCCAGCAGCCCCGGACTAGCGGACAATGAGCAGTTCTTC	CASSPGLADNEQFF	TRBV3-1/TRBV3-2	TRBD2	.	14	TRBJ2-1
TGTGCCAGCAGTTACGGGGCGGGGCGAGACTTC	CASSYGAGRDF	TRBV6-6	.	.	11	TRBJ2-7
TGTGCCAGCAGCTCCGGACAGGACAACGAGCAGTACTTC	CASSSGQDNEQYF	TRBV28	TRBD1	.	13	TRBJ2-7
TGTGCCAGCAGTGAGTTACAGGATCGAACTAACTATGGCTACACCTTC	CASSELQDRTNYGYTF	TRBV6-1	.	.	16	TRBJ1-2
TGTGCCAGCAGCGTAGAGGTTGAATTAGCGGGAAAGAATGAGCAGTTCTTC	CASSVEVELAGKNEQFF	TRBV9	TRBD2	.	17	TRBJ2-1
TGTGCCAGCAACCCAGACGGGTATAGCAATCAGCCCCAGCATTTT	CASNPDGYSNQPQHF	TRBV2	.	.	15	TRBJ1-5
TGCGCCAGCAGCCCAACCGGGACTAACTACGAGCAGTACTTC	CASSPTGTNYEQYF	TRBV4-1	TRBD2	.	14	TRBJ2-7
TGTGCCAGCAGCCAGGGGGGGTCTGAAGCTTTCTTT	CASSQGGSEAFF	TRBV7-8	TRBD1	once	12	TRBJ1-1
TGTGCCAGCAGCCAAGATAGGACAAAAGCTTTCTTT	CASSQDRTKAFF	TRBV3-1/TRBV3-2	.	once	12	TRBJ1-1
TGTGCCAGCTCATACAGGGGCCAGCCCCAGCATTTT	CASSYRGQPQHF	TRBV18	TRBD1	.	12	TRBJ1-5
TGTGCCACAACACTAGCGGGAGGTTGGACAGATACGCAGTATTTT	CATTLAGGWTDTQYF	TRBV10-3	TRBD2	.	15	TRBJ2-3
TGTGCCAGCAGCTTTAGCGGGGCCACAGATACGCAGTATTTT	CASSFSGATDTQYF	TRBV6-4	TRBD2	.	14	TRBJ2-3
TGTGCCAGCAGCCTTAGCGGGAGCTCCTACAATGAGCAGTTCTTC	CASSLSGSSYNEQFF	TRBV16	TRBD2	once	15	TRBJ2-1
TGCGCCAGCAGCCAAACCCCGGGTAGCCCAGATACGCAGTATTTT	CASSQTPGSPDTQYF	TRBV4-1	.	.	15	TRBJ2-3
TGCGCCAGCAGTGAGTCTACTTGCACAGATACGCAGTATTTT	CASSESTCTDTQYF	TRBV10-1	.	.	14	TRBJ2-3
TGTGCCAGCAGAGATGACAGGGTGTCCTCCTACGAGCAGTACTTC	CASRDDRVSSYEQYF	TRBV25-1	TRBD1	.	15	TRBJ2-7
TGTGCCAGTAGTATGGGCAGATCCCTTTCACCCCTCCACTTT	CASSMGRSLSPLHF	TRBV19	.	once	14	TRBJ1-6
TGTGCCGCGGCAGGGTCTGTCAGTCAGCCCCAGCATTTT	CAAAGSVSQPQHF	TRBV2	.	.	13	TRBJ1-5
TGTGCCAGCAGTCGAGACAGGGACAATGAGCAGTTCTTC	CASSRDRDNEQFF	TRBV6-5	TRBD1	.	13	TRBJ2-1
TGTGCCAGCAGCTCGAGGGGGGGGGAATCCTCCTACGAGCAGTACTTC	CASSSRGGESSYEQYF	TRBV7-9	.	.	16	TRBJ2-7
TGTGCCAGCAGCTTCCGGACAGGGCCCGCTGAAAAACTGTTTTTT	CASSFRTGPAEKLFF	TRBV5-4	TRBD1	few	15	TRBJ1-4
TGCGCCAGCAGCCAAAGCCTACTAGCGGGAGGAGACAATGAGCAGTTCTTC	CASSQSLLAGGDNEQFF	TRBV4-1	TRBD2	.	17	TRBJ2-1
TGTGCCACCAGTGATGTTGGGACTAGCGGTCGCTACGAGCAGTACTTC	CATSDVGTSGRYEQYF	TRBV24-1	TRBD2	.	16	TRBJ2-7
TGTGCCAGCAGTGAACACAGGGATACCGGGGAGCTGTTTTTT	CASSEHRDTGELFF	TRBV2	.	.	14	TRBJ2-2
TGCAGCGTTGAGGTGGGATTCTTAGCGGGAGAAGGGACCGGGGAGCTGTTTTTT	CSVEVGFLAGEGTGELFF	TRBV29-1	TRBD2	.	18	TRBJ2-2
TGTGCCAGCACCCCGACAGGAGACTCTGGAAACACCATATATTTT	CASTPTGDSGNTIYF	TRBV11-2	.	.	15	TRBJ1-3
TGTGCCATCGGGTTAGCCTCAGATACGCAGTATTTT	CAIGLASDTQYF	TRBV10-3	.	.	12	TRBJ2-3
TGTGCCAGCAGTTTAGGAGGGGGCGGGTCAGATACGCAGTATTTT	CASSLGGGGSDTQYF	TRBV27	.	.	15	TRBJ2-3